These 19 T cell receptor beta chains were sequenced from one sample in a study of cytomegalovirus exposure and HLA in healthy donors. In the PCR, 60 Vbeta and 13 Jbeta primers were used. Libraries were prepared by immunoSEQ multiplex PCR; TCRdb keeps only in-frame clonotypes and omits some of them. The sample carries about 190,000 clones, around 73% recorded once. Source material: PBMCs. These receptor sequences come from a woman in her 30s in good health and CMV-seropositive.

Turning to this clone: Other DNA variants within this sample encode the same CDR3. The CDR3 DNA reads TGTGCCAGCAGCTTAGCAGGAGGGCCCCACAATGAGCAGTTCTTC. Translation: CASSLAGGPHNEQFF. V is TRBV7-6 and J is TRBJ2-1, with a weak D call TRBD2 (6 bases). Looked up from germline, CDR1 is SGHVS and CDR2 is FNYEAQ. Trimming removed 0 bases at V and 5 bases at J, with 11 bases between. The CDR3 runs 15 residues. The full variable domain, its missing parts supplied by reference TRBV7-6 and TRBJ2-1, is GAGVSQSPRYKVTKRGQDVALRCDPISGHVSLYWYRQALGQGPEFLTYFNYEAQQDKSGLPNDRFSAERPEGSISTLTIQRTEQRDSAMYRCASSLAGGPHNEQFFGPGTRLTVL.

The chain employs TRBV18 and TRBJ2-5, with TRBD2 matching over 7 bases. CDR1 is KGHSH and CDR2 is LQKENI in the germline V gene. The CDR3 has 14 residues. Trimming cost V 2 bases and J 2 bases; bases outside gene matches: 2. CDR3 nucleotides: TGTGCCAGCTCACCAGGGGAGGGACAAGAGACCCAGTACTTC. Translation: CASSPGEGQETQYF. The full variable domain, completed using reference TRBV18 and TRBJ2-5, is NAGVMQNPRHLVRRRGQEARLRCSPMKGHSHVYWYRQLPEEGLKFMVYLQKENIIDESGMPKERFSAEFPKEGPSILRIQQVVRGDSAAYFCASSPGEGQETQYFGPGTRLLVL.

The count of this clone is one. The chain is built from TRBV19 and TRBJ2-2; a weak D match, TRBD2 (5 bases). Deletions cut 3 bases from V and 5 bases from J, with 13 bases between. Germline assignment: CDR1 LNHDA and CDR2 SQIVND (reference sequence). The CDR3 runs 15 residues. CDR3: CASSIGWGETGELFF. The CDR3 DNA reads TGTGCCAGTAGTATTGGATGGGGAGAGACCGGGGAGCTGTTTTTT.

This chain uses TRBV4-3 with TRBJ2-2; 8 bases are a match to TRBD2. Germline V CDR1 and CDR2: LGHNA, YSLEER. The CDR3 covers 16 residues. V gave up 1 base and J gave up 5 bases; unmatched junction bases: 6. DNA of the CDR3: TGCGCCAGCAGCCAAGTTCTACTAGCGGAGACCGGGGAGCTGTTTTTT. Translation gives CASSQVLLAETGELFF.

This chain connects TRBV2 to TRBJ2-3; no reliable D call. This CDR3 comprises 15 residues. Germline loops: CDR1 SNHLY, CDR2 FYNNEI. V lost 4 bases to trimming and J lost 1 base, with 12 bases between them. The CDR3 region is CASSGSRGGTDTQYF. The CDR3 nucleotides are TGTGCCAGCAGTGGGTCCCGAGGAGGCACAGATACGCAGTATTTT.

The chain is built from TRBV30 and TRBJ1-5; tentative D call: TRBD1 (5 bases). CDR1 and CDR2 from the germline V gene are GTSNPN and SVGIG (reference sequence). The CDR3 contains 14 residues. V was cut by 1 base and J by 5 bases, with 12 bases left in between. The CDR3 DNA sequence: TGTGCCTGGAGTGCCGGGACGGGGGATCAGCCCCAGCATTTT. Translation gives CAWSAGTGDQPQHF.

The chain uses TRBV5-4 and TRBJ2-3; TRBD1 aligns across 7 bases. Trimming cost V 3 bases and J 1 base; bases outside gene matches: 8. The germline V gene encodes CDR1 SGHNT and CDR2 YYREEE (reference sequence). This CDR3 spans 16 amino acids. CDR3 sequence: CASSSGQRIRTDTQYF. The CDR3 region has the DNA TGTGCCAGCAGCTCGGGACAGCGGATCCGCACAGATACGCAGTATTTT.

V is TRBV7-9 and J is TRBJ1-2; TRBD1 might be the D (5 bases). This CDR3 comprises 13 residues. V dropped 0 bases and J dropped 5 bases, with 7 bases sitting between them. Germline V gene data show CDR1 as SEHNR and CDR2 as FQNEAQ (reference sequence). The chain's CDR3 is CASSLARGYGYTF. CDR3 nucleotide sequence: TGTGCCAGCAGCTTAGCTCGGGGGTATGGCTACACCTTC.

This clone was picked up many times. This chain joins TRBV6-1 and TRBJ1-1, with 10 bases aligning to TRBD1. Trimming removed 5 bases from V and 4 bases from J; junction bases left unmatched: 7. This CDR3 has 15 amino acids. Germline values: CDR1 MNHNS, CDR2 SASEGT. As DNA, the CDR3 is TGTGCCAGCAGTAAACCCGGGACAGGGGTCACTGAAGCTTTCTTT. Its translation is CASSKPGTGVTEAFF.

The rearrangement uses TRBV9 and TRBJ2-7, with D perhaps TRBD2 (7 bases). The germline V and J ends were trimmed by 0 bases and 5 bases, with 15 bases remaining between them. The CDR3 is 15 amino acids. The germline CDR1 and CDR2 sequences are SGDLS and YYNGEE. CDR3 nucleotides: TGTGCCAGCAGCGTAGGGGCGGGGGCTCATGACGAGCAGTACTTC. This gives the protein CASSVGAGAHDEQYF.

The chain employs TRBV5-6 and TRBJ2-5; no clear D gene. The J call may be faulty, since TRBJ2-7 better matches the DNA end. The CDR3 runs to 12 residues. CDR1 and CDR2 (germline): SGHDT, YYEEEE. The chain's CDR3 is CASSRMNYEQYF. DNA for the CDR3: TGTGCCAGCAGCCGGATGAACTACGAGCAGTACTTC.

The chain has TRBV27 and TRBJ1-1, with unresolved D. V lost 3 bases and J 5 bases, leaving 13 bases between the germline ends. The CDR3 totals 14 residues. Germline values: CDR1 MNHEY, CDR2 SMNVEV (reference sequence). The CDR3 DNA is TGTGCCAGCAGTTTGCGTACCTCCGGGACTGAAGCTTTCTTT. Translation: CASSLRTSGTEAFF.

This clone was seen a single time. V gene TRBV30 combines with J gene TRBJ1-4; D not certain. Trimming shortened V by 0 bases and J by 2 bases, and 7 bases separated the two germline ends. The CDR3 runs 14 residues. Per germline, CDR1 GTSNPN and CDR2 SVGIG (reference sequence). CDR3 nucleotide sequence: TGTGCCTGGAGTGTGGGCAGGACTAATGAAAAACTGTTTTTT. Residues: CAWSVGRTNEKLFF. Looking up the rest from reference TRBV30 and TRBJ1-4 gives the full variable domain: SQTIHQWPATLVQPVGSPLSLECTVEGTSNPNLYWYRQAAGRGLQLLFYSVGIGQISSEVPQNLSASRPQDRQFILSSKKLLLSDSGFYLCAWSVGRTNEKLFFGSGTQLSVL.

The CDR3 DNA sequence: TGTGCCAGCAGCTCCCCGAACTCCGTAGATACGCAGTATTTT. It yields the protein CASSSPNSVDTQYF. This chain links TRBV7-2 with TRBJ2-3; D remains ambiguous. Germline CDR1 reads SGHTA; CDR2 reads FQGNSA. This CDR3 comprises 14 residues. V lost 4 bases and J 5 bases, leaving 13 bases between the germline ends.

The rearrangement links TRBV9 to TRBJ2-2; 8 nucleotides align to TRBD1. Germline values: CDR1 SGDLS, CDR2 YYNGEE. The CDR3 contains 15 residues. Losses at the gene ends were 3 bases for V and 7 bases for J; bases not matched to a gene: 8. CDR3 in amino acids: CASSADRELLGELFF. The CDR3 nucleotides read TGTGCCAGCAGCGCGGACAGGGAGCTCCTCGGGGAGCTGTTTTTT.

This sequence joins TRBV5-4 and TRBJ2-5; 8 bases map to TRBD2. Germline lookup yields CDR1 SGHNT and CDR2 YYREEE (reference sequence). This CDR3 has 16 residues. V lost 3 bases and J lost 4; bases outside the gene matches: 11. DNA for the CDR3: TGTGCCAGCAGCTCCGAGCCTACCGGACTAGCAGAGACCCAGTACTTC. Residues: CASSSEPTGLAETQYF.

Only one count was recorded for this clone. The chain is built from TRBV28 and TRBJ1-3, with unresolved D. Deletions cut 5 bases from V and 1 base from J, with 9 bases between. This CDR3 contains 14 residues. Germline V gene data show CDR1 as MDHEN and CDR2 as SYDVKM. The CDR3 region has the DNA TGTGCCAGCAGTCTCCTAGTGTCTGGAAACACCATATATTTT. This sequence encodes CASSLLVSGNTIYF.

This chain connects TRBV19 to TRBJ1-1, with 10 bases aligning to TRBD1. CDR3 length equals 14 residues. V was clipped by 6 bases and J by 3 bases; unmatched bases: 4. Germline V gives CDR1 LNHDA, CDR2 SQIVND (reference sequence). The CDR3 spells CASRRQGAYTEAFF. CDR3 in DNA: TGTGCCAGTAGAAGACAGGGGGCGTACACTGAAGCTTTCTTT.

The V gene is TRBV5-1, the J gene TRBJ2-3, with D perhaps TRBD1 (5 bases). V lost 1 base and J 5 bases, leaving 14 bases between the germline ends. Germline lookup yields CDR1 SGHRS and CDR2 YFSETQ. The CDR3 consists of 15 residues. DNA of the CDR3: TGCGCCAGCAGCTTGATCCAGCTTCAGGGAGATACGCAGTATTTT. As protein: CASSLIQLQGDTQYF.